This T cell receptor beta chain is from a study of cytomegalovirus exposure and HLA in healthy donors. To note about this clone: Its antigen is not identified.

60 Vbeta and 13 Jbeta primers were used in PCR. Measured with immunoSEQ multiplex PCR; TCRdb has only the in-frame clones, and not every one. The repertoire holds about 180,000 clones, with 77% as singletons. Study results and caveats: The study put 150 to 200 TCR beta chains on its list as cytomegalovirus-associated.

What was sequenced was PBMCs. This receptor was taken from a man aged 18 to 30 in good health and CMV-seronegative.

CDR3 sequence (DNA): TGTGCCAGCAGTGAAGATTTCCTAGCGGTGAACACCGGGGAGCTGTTTTTT. It yields the protein CASSEDFLAVNTGELFF. The chain uses TRBV6-1 and TRBJ2-2; 7 nucleotides agree with TRBD2. V was clipped by 1 base and J by 1 base; unmatched bases: 6. The CDR3 runs to 17 residues. Germline values: CDR1 MNHNS, CDR2 SASEGT.